The clone carrying this T cell receptor beta chain showed up just a few times. The target antigen is unknown. Data came from immunoSEQ multiplex PCR; TCRdb stores just in-frame clones and leaves some out. Altogether about 2.5 million clones are present, less than 95% being singletons, with the ten largest covering around 0.4%. The sample is drawn from a study of shared clonotypes between healthy human individuals. Broader study findings: Rarefaction curves obtained for sorted subsets showed sequencing incomplete despite large depth. Clonotype sharing among donors was expected to depend on sequencing depth. Clonotypes that were shared across a few donors made up around 4.6% of naive CD4 clonotypes. Enrolling few donors narrowed the genetic and exposure-history diversity that was represented.

The CDR3 contains 14 residues. The germline V gene encodes CDR1 MDHEN and CDR2 SYDVKM. V was trimmed by 1 base and J by 9 bases, leaving 15 bases between them. The V call is TRBV28, the J call TRBJ1-1; no firm D call. Sequences were obtained from naive CD4+ T cells from PBMCs. Subset meaning: CD45RA+ positively selected. The receptor was derived from a man aged 18-30 years in good health. Some clones in this sample may be carry-over from other donors' samples. The CDR3: CASSLFSGIRQAFF. The DNA for the CDR3 is TGTGCCAGCAGTTTATTTTCGGGTATCAGACAAGCTTTCTTT.